The 5 T cell receptor beta chains given below trace back to one sample, sequenced in a study of control samples from healthy donors and cancer patients. Generated by immunoSEQ multiplex PCR, the TCRdb table keeps only in-frame clones and is missing some. Here the sample spans roughly 100,000 clones, around 90% being singletons. Material: blood. The receptor source for this set is a woman aged 18-29 years in good health.

For this clone: Other DNA variants within this sample encode the same CDR3. V gene TRBV7-9 combines with J gene TRBJ1-5; 7 bases map to TRBD1. The CDR3 extends over 14 amino acids. CDR1 is SEHNR, CDR2 FQNEAQ, per germline (reference sequence). The V gene end was trimmed by 5 bases and the J gene end by 2 bases; junction bases not matched to a gene: 3. CDR3 DNA: TGTGCCAGCAGCCTAGGGGGCCGCAATCAGCCCCAGCATTTT. It codes for CASSLGGRNQPQHF.

Here the CDR3 DNA reads TGTGCCAGCAGCTTGGCGTCCGGTTCTAATTCACCCCTCCACTTT. Translation gives CASSLASGSNSPLHF. The chain is built from TRBV5-4 and TRBJ1-6; D remains ambiguous. V was pared by 0 bases and J by 6 bases, with 10 bases between. Germline-derived CDR1 and CDR2 are SGHNT and YYREEE (reference sequence). There are 15 residues in the CDR3.

V gene TRBV5-5 combines with J gene TRBJ2-7; D is possibly TRBD1 or TRBD2 (5 bases each). Germline V gives CDR1 SGHKS, CDR2 YYEKEE (reference sequence). V was shortened by 3 bases and J by 0 bases, with 10 bases between the two germline ends. The CDR3 covers 14 residues. The CDR3 protein is CASSSPGSSYEQYF. The CDR3 DNA sequence: TGTGCCAGCAGCTCTCCAGGGAGCTCCTACGAGCAGTACTTC.

This chain links TRBV10-2 with TRBJ1-1; D is uncertain. The germline V and J ends were trimmed by 11 bases and 4 bases, with 20 bases remaining between them. The length of the CDR3 is 14 residues. Germline V gene data show CDR1 as WSHSY and CDR2 as SAAADI. CDR3 sequence reads: CALRNPVLGTEAFF. The CDR3 DNA is TGCGCCCTCAGAAACCCGGTTTTGGGCACTGAAGCTTTCTTT.

The chain recombines TRBV19 with TRBJ1-2; 9 nucleotides match TRBD1. Germline-derived CDR1 and CDR2 are LNHDA and SQIVND (reference sequence). The CDR3 has 13 amino acids. Trimming at V came to 5 bases and at J to 8 bases, leaving 6 bases not matched to a gene. For the CDR3, the DNA is TGTGCCAGTAGTGGGGGGACAGGGAACGGCTACACCTTC. The encoded protein is CASSGGTGNGYTF.